The 25 T cell receptor beta chains listed next were all sequenced from one sample in a study of T-cell memory formation after mild COVID-19. TCRdb ran MiXCR on the 5' RACE reads and lists one entry per CDR3 protein. Found here are hundreds of thousands of distinct CDR3 sequences, more than 15% of them singletons; the top ten hold approximately 20%. Sequenced: PBMCs or a T cell subset sorted from them (not recorded which). The receptors come from a man younger than 35 who had mild COVID-19 (a few samples of this study predate the infection). Cell type and time point are not known.

This rearrangement joins TRBV4-3 to TRBJ1-2, with D perhaps TRBD1 (5 bases). V was shortened by 0 bases and J by 4 bases, with 24 bases between the two germline ends. Germline values: CDR1 LGHNA, CDR2 YSLEER. CDR3 length: 19 residues. CDR3 protein: CASSQDLPIATVVGYGYTF. As DNA, the CDR3 is TGCGCCAGCAGCCAAGATTTGCCGATAGCGACAGTAGTCGGCTATGGCTACACCTTC.

This clonotype was counted a few times. This chain links TRBV12-3 or TRBV12-4 with TRBJ1-1; D is ambiguous. This CDR3 is 14 amino acids long. V lost 6 bases to trimming and J lost 5 bases, with 16 bases between them. The CDR3 DNA reads as TGTGCCAGCAGGCTGACTGCTGGCGGGACTGAAGCTTTCTTT. Its translation is CASRLTAGGTEAFF.

This chain joins TRBV7-9 and TRBJ1-2; weak D call: TRBD1 (5 bases). V lost 5 bases to trimming and J lost 4 bases, with 11 bases between them. Germline-derived CDR1 and CDR2 are SEHNR and FQNEAQ (reference sequence). The CDR3 has 13 amino acids. This CDR3 reads CASSPRTSYGYTF. The CDR3 DNA reads TGTGCCAGCAGCCCCCGGACAAGCTATGGCTACACCTTC. Looking up the rest from reference TRBV7-9 and TRBJ1-2 gives the full variable domain: DTGVSQNPRHKITKRGQNVTFRCDPISEHNRLYWYRQTLGQGPEFLTYFQNEAQLEKSRLLSDRFSAERPKGSFSTLEIQRTEQGDSAMYLCASSPRTSYGYTFGSGTRLTVV.

This clonotype was observed a few times. The chain links TRBV5-6 to TRBJ2-6; D remains unclear. Germline-derived CDR1 and CDR2 are SGHDT and YYEEEE. Trimming pared 6 bases from V and 4 bases from J, leaving 8 bases between. The CDR3 spans 13 residues. The CDR3 bases are TGTGCCAGCAACCGCAGGGGGGCCAACGTCCTGACTTTC. Protein product: CASNRRGANVLTF. Based on the CDR3 plus reference TRBV5-6 and TRBJ2-6, the full variable domain is DAGVTQSPTHLIKTRGQQVTLRCSPKSGHDTVSWYQQALGQGPQFIFQYYEEEERQRGNFPDRFSGHQFPNYSSELNVNALLLGDSALYLCASNRRGANVLTFGAGSRLTVL.

The chain links TRBV7-2 to TRBJ2-4, with D tentatively TRBD2 (6 bases). Trimming stripped 5 bases from V and 6 bases from J, with 14 bases between. Germline assignment: CDR1 SGHTA and CDR2 FQGNSA. The CDR3 is 14 amino acids. The CDR3 coding sequence is TGTGCCAGCAGCCCTGGGCGGGGCGGAAACATTCAGTACTTC. Protein sequence: CASSPGRGGNIQYF. Variable domain in full (rest from reference TRBV7-2 and TRBJ2-4): GAGVSQSPSNKVTEKGKDVELRCDPISGHTALYWYRQSLGQGLEFLIYFQGNSAPDKSGLPSDRFSAERTGGSVSTLTIQRTQQEDSAVYLCASSPGRGGNIQYFGAGTRLSVL.

This clonotype was recorded a few times. J is TRBJ1-3 and V is TRBV29-1; no definite D call. CDR1 and CDR2 (germline): SQVTM, ANQGSEA. The CDR3 has 13 residues. The ends were cut back, 6 bases at V and 3 bases at J, with 12 bases in the middle. The DNA for the CDR3 is TGCAGCGTCATTCCCGATATTGGAAACACCATATATTTT. This gives the protein CSVIPDIGNTIYF.

The rearrangement joins TRBV7-9 to TRBJ1-2; 9 bases are a match to TRBD1. Trimming took 5 bases from V and 5 from J; bases not matched to a gene: 9. This CDR3 region has 15 residues. Germline V CDR1 and CDR2: SEHNR, FQNEAQ (reference sequence). The DNA for the CDR3 is TGTGCCAGCAGCCCACAGGGGGCAACTCATTATGGCTACACCTTC. It translates to CASSPQGATHYGYTF.

This clonotype has only a few counts. The CDR3 DNA reads as TGCGCCAGCAGAAAAACCGGGACAGGGGTGGCAGATACGCAGTATTTT. Translation: CASRKTGTGVADTQYF. This chain joins TRBV4-1 and TRBJ2-3; 10 bases are a match to TRBD1. There are 16 residues in the CDR3. The germline V gene has CDR1 MGHRA and CDR2 YSYEKL. Germline trimming cut 6 bases from V and 4 bases from J; bases unmatched to any gene: 10.

As DNA, the CDR3 is TGTGCCAGCAGTGAAGCCCGGACAGGGGTCCGGCCTGGCTACACCTTC. Translating it yields CASSEARTGVRPGYTF. V gene TRBV2 combines with J gene TRBJ1-2; 9 bases are a match to TRBD1. The CDR3 length is 16 residues. The germline V gene has CDR1 SNHLY and CDR2 FYNNEI. J lost 7 bases, V lost 0 bases, and 9 bases had no gene match.

The gene calls are TRBV12-3 or TRBV12-4 and TRBJ2-3; 9 positions agree with TRBD2. The V and J ends lost 5 bases and 2 bases, in that order; junction bases with no gene match: 5. There are 15 residues in the CDR3. CDR3 coding DNA: TGTGCCAGCAGTGATGTAGCGGGGGCCACAGATACGCAGTATTTT. As protein: CASSDVAGATDTQYF.

The chain combines TRBV10-3 with TRBJ1-2, with TRBD1 matching over 7 bases. V shed 2 bases and J 8 bases; nucleotides not matched to a gene: 11. Germline lookup yields CDR1 ENHRY and CDR2 SYGVKD. This CDR3 is built from 15 residues. The CDR3 coding sequence is TGTGCCATCAGTGAGCCCGGACAGGTCCCCCACGGCTACACCTTC. This translates into CAISEPGQVPHGYTF.

The chain is built from TRBV6-4 and TRBJ2-7; 8 bases agree with TRBD2. The CDR3 is 14 residues long. Germline V gene lookup returns CDR1 MRHNA and CDR2 SNTAGT. J was trimmed by 0 bases and V by 4 bases; bases with no gene match: 2. DNA of the CDR3: TGTGCCAGCAGTGTAGCGGGGCGCTCCTACGAGCAGTACGTC. It specifies CASSVAGRSYEQYV.

This clonotype was counted at least ten times. The rearrangement joins TRBV10-3 to TRBJ2-6; 11 bases map to TRBD2. This CDR3 has 17 amino acids. The germline V gene encodes CDR1 ENHRY and CDR2 SYGVKD. The ends lost 11 bases at V and 0 bases at J; junction bases unmatched: 9. The DNA for the CDR3 is TGTGCCGTCAAGACTAGCGGGGCGACCTCTGGGGCCAACGTCCTGACTTTC. Translating gives CAVKTSGATSGANVLTF.

This clonotype has more than one count but fewer than ten. The rearrangement joins TRBV4-3 to TRBJ1-6, with TRBD1 matching over 10 bases. J was trimmed by 8 bases and V by 0 bases; bases with no gene match: 13. CDR1 is LGHNA and CDR2 is YSLEER in the germline V gene. The CDR3 consists of 19 residues. CDR3 protein: CASSQDPTGGASDHSPLHF. The CDR3 DNA reads as TGCGCCAGCAGCCAAGATCCGACAGGGGGCGCATCCGACCATTCACCCCTCCACTTT.

There are a few counts of this clonotype. The chain employs TRBV18 and TRBJ2-7; TRBD1 agrees at 8 bases. Germline V lookup: CDR1 KGHSH, CDR2 LQKENI. The CDR3 consists of 14 residues. The V gene end was trimmed by 5 bases and the J gene end by 6 bases; junction bases not matched to a gene: 9. CDR3 in amino acids: CASSSNQGAGEQYF. CDR3 nucleotide sequence: TGTGCCAGCTCATCAAATCAGGGGGCGGGCGAGCAGTACTTC.

The rearrangement uses TRBV5-1 and TRBJ2-5, with D uncertain. V gave up 0 bases and J gave up 4 bases, with 16 bases separating them. Per the germline V gene, CDR1 is SGHRS and CDR2 is YFSETQ. The CDR3 is 16 residues long. CDR3 sequence: CASSLAPASSPETQYF. The CDR3 nucleotides read TGCGCCAGCAGCTTGGCCCCGGCGTCCTCCCCAGAGACCCAGTACTTC.

The chain links TRBV6-1 to TRBJ1-6; the D is unclear. Germline lookup yields CDR1 MNHNS and CDR2 SASEGT. The V end was cut by 2 bases, the J end by 7 bases, with 9 bases between. The CDR3 totals 14 residues. This CDR3 reads CASSEFGSNSPLHF. The CDR3 bases are TGTGCCAGCAGTGAATTCGGCAGCAATTCACCCCTCCACTTT.

This clonotype was detected only a few times. This rearrangement joins TRBV5-1 to TRBJ1-1; D not certain. CDR1 is SGHRS, CDR2 YFSETQ, per germline. Trimming left V 0 bases short and J 0 bases short, with 9 bases between. The CDR3 loop spans 15 amino acids. CDR3 sequence reads: CASSLGGFMNTEAFF. CDR3 nucleotides: TGCGCCAGCAGCTTGGGCGGGTTCATGAACACTGAAGCTTTCTTT.

This clonotype was counted between two and nine times. The J gene is TRBJ2-1, the V gene TRBV9, with 8 bases lining up with TRBD1. Trimming cost V 3 bases and J 12 bases; bases outside gene matches: 5. This CDR3 spans 12 amino acids. Germline values: CDR1 SGDLS, CDR2 YYNGEE. The CDR3 DNA follows: TGTGCCAGCAGCGAGGGGACAGGTTTGCAGTTCTTC. Translation gives CASSEGTGLQFF.

The J gene is TRBJ2-2, the V gene TRBV6-5; 8 nucleotides line up with TRBD1. V lost 2 bases and J lost 7; bases outside the gene matches: 9. The CDR3 contains 16 residues. Germline V gene sequence: CDR1 MNHEY, CDR2 SVGAGI. As DNA, the CDR3 is TGTGCCAGCAGTTACCCGCAGGGGGCAGGCCTCGGGGAGCTGTTTTTT. Protein: CASSYPQGAGLGELFF.

This clonotype has more than one count but fewer than ten. One end of the junction fails to match germline, which may point to a read error. The rearrangement joins TRBV7-2 to TRBJ2-2; TRBD1 matches at 9 bases. The CDR3 sequence is 16 residues long. Germline CDR1 SGHTA, CDR2 FQGNSA. The chain's CDR3 is CASSLAGTGSPRELFF. CDR3 bases: TGTGCCAGCAGCCTAGCCGGGACAGGGTCCCCCCGGGAGCTGTTTTTT. The full variable domain, its missing parts supplied by reference TRBV7-2 and TRBJ2-2, is GAGVSQSPSNKVTEKGKDVELRCDPISGHTALYWYRQSLGQGLEFLIYFQGNSAPDKSGLPSDRFSAERTGGSVSTLTIQRTQQEDSAVYLCASSLAGTGSPRELFFGEGSRLTVL.

At least ten counts were recorded for this clonotype. The CDR3 DNA is TGTGCCAGCAGTGTGGTAGCGGGGGAGGGAGATACGCAGTATTTT. It encodes CASSVVAGEGDTQYF. This chain joins TRBV6-5 and TRBJ2-3; 9 bases agree with TRBD2. Losses at the gene ends were 5 bases for V and 5 bases for J; bases not matched to a gene: 8. Germline assignment: CDR1 MNHEY and CDR2 SVGAGI. CDR3 length: 15 amino acids.

This clonotype was observed a handful of times. The V call is TRBV27, the J call TRBJ2-7; TRBD1 matches 8 bases. Trimming at V came to 6 bases and at J to 0 bases, leaving 4 bases not matched to a gene. CDR1 and CDR2 from the germline V gene are MNHEY and SMNVEV (reference sequence). The CDR3 is 14 amino acids. This CDR3 reads CASSRTGYSYEQYF. The CDR3 DNA sequence: TGTGCCAGCAGCCGGACAGGGTACTCCTACGAGCAGTACTTC.

This clonotype was seen ten or more times. The chain couples TRBV3-1 to TRBJ1-2, with D uncertain. The length of the CDR3 is 15 residues. CDR1 is LGHDT, CDR2 YNNKEL, per germline (reference sequence). V lost 1 base and J 3 bases, leaving 12 bases between the germline ends. The DNA for the CDR3 is TGTGCCAGCAGCCAAGGAGATGGAGATCACTATGGCTACACCTTC. It codes for CASSQGDGDHYGYTF.

This chain links TRBV7-2 with TRBJ2-7; D not resolved. Looked up from germline, CDR1 is SGHTA and CDR2 is FQGNSA. The CDR3 consists of 14 residues. V was cut by 5 bases and J by 3 bases, with 14 bases left in between. As DNA, the CDR3 is TGTGCCAGCAGCCTTGTACCATATTTCTACGAGCAGTACTTC. This codes for CASSLVPYFYEQYF.